The following is a T cell receptor (beta chain) sequence with its context. What it recognizes is unknown. Germline V lookup: CDR1 GTSNPN, CDR2 SVGIG (reference sequence). Trimming cost V 0 bases and J 7 bases; bases outside gene matches: 3. This CDR3 comprises 12 residues. Amplification used 60 Vbeta primers and 13 Jbeta primers. Measured with immunoSEQ multiplex PCR; TCRdb has only the in-frame clones, and not every one. The specimen's table records about 150,000 clones. The record originates from a study of cytomegalovirus exposure and HLA in healthy donors. Broader study findings: TCR beta V segments were, for the most part, productive about 87% or about 30% of the time in an earlier analysis.

This receptor was taken from a woman aged 50 to 60 in good health and CMV-seronegative. Input material: PBMCs. V and J are TRBV30 and TRBJ2-7; 7 positions match TRBD2. CDR3 amino acids: CAWSVRRGEQYF. CDR3 bases: TGTGCCTGGAGTGTACGGCGGGGGGAGCAGTACTTC. The full variable domain, in which reference TRBV30 and TRBJ2-7 provide the parts outside the CDR3, is SQTIHQWPATLVQPVGSPLSLECTVEGTSNPNLYWYRQAAGRGLQLLFYSVGIGQISSEVPQNLSASRPQDRQFILSSKKLLLSDSGFYLCAWSVRRGEQYFGPGTRLTVT.